This entry lists 13 T cell receptor beta chains sequenced from one sample in a study of T-cell memory formation after mild COVID-19. One entry per CDR3 protein results from TCRdb running MiXCR on the 5' RACE reads. The sample yields 250,000 to 350,000 distinct CDR3 sequences, 15% to 20% seen once. Sequencing input: PBMCs or a T cell subset sorted from them (not recorded which). The receptors derive from a young man who had mild COVID-19 (a few samples of this study predate the infection). Cell type and time point are not known.

Comments on this clonotype: The junction differs from germline at one of its ends, possibly a read error. This chain uses TRBV18 with TRBJ1-5; D gene uncertain. The CDR3 is 16 residues long. Looked up from germline, CDR1 is KGHSH and CDR2 is LQKENI. CDR3 nucleotides: TGTGCCAGCTCACCGGTGGGCTCAACCCCCAATCAGCCCCGGCATTTT. Residues: CASSPVGSTPNQPRHF.

The rearrangement joins TRBV4-1 to TRBJ2-2; tentatively, D is TRBD1 (5 bases). V gave up 1 base and J gave up 7 bases, with 13 bases separating them. Germline lookup yields CDR1 MGHRA and CDR2 YSYEKL. The CDR3 is 15 residues long. Written as DNA, the CDR3 is TGCGCCAGCAGCCAAGGCGGTGGCAGGGTCGGGGAGCTGTTTTTT. Its translation: CASSQGGGRVGELFF.

The V call is TRBV19, the J call TRBJ1-2; D is uncertain. Deletions cut 3 bases from V and 4 bases from J, with 15 bases between. The CDR3 runs to 15 residues. The germline V gene has CDR1 LNHDA and CDR2 SQIVND (reference sequence). CDR3 DNA: TGTGCCAGTAGTATCGTGTCAGCGAGTCGCTATGGCTACACCTTC. Translating gives CASSIVSASRYGYTF.

J is TRBJ1-2 and V is TRBV24-1, with D possibly TRBD1 on 6 matching bases. The ends were cut back, 3 bases at V and 1 base at J, with 14 bases in the middle. CDR3 length: 16 residues. Germline assignment: CDR1 KGHDR and CDR2 SFDVKD. DNA of the CDR3: TGTGCCACCAGTGATCCCAGACAGGCCGATAACTATGGCTACACCTTC. Protein product: CATSDPRQADNYGYTF.

This clonotype was found many times. The V gene is TRBV20-1, the J gene TRBJ2-3; D call uncertain. The CDR3 covers 14 residues. Germline CDR1 DFQATT, CDR2 SNEGSKA (reference sequence). V was shortened by 4 bases and J by 1 base, with 12 bases between the two germline ends. The CDR3 region has the DNA TGCAGTGCTACAGACCGGGTGGGCACAGATACGCAGTATTTT. Translation: CSATDRVGTDTQYF.

In this sample, this clonotype turned up a few times. This chain uses TRBV5-6 with TRBJ2-3; TRBD2 is a possible D gene (8 bases). Between the trimmed V and J ends, which lost 4 bases and 6 bases, there was a span of 27 bases. CDR1 SGHDT and CDR2 YYEEEE come from the germline V gene. The CDR3 runs 18 residues. CDR3: CASSPLGGSGGRGDTQYF. The CDR3, as DNA: TGTGCCAGCAGCCCCTTGGGGGGGAGCGGGGGCAGGGGGGATACGCAGTATTTT.

This clonotype is a singleton in its sample. Its ends do not fully match the called genes, so a read error is possible. J is TRBJ2-1 and V is TRBV2; D is undetermined. Germline CDR1 and CDR2: SNHLY and FYNNEI. CDR3 length equals 12 residues. Written as DNA, the CDR3 is TGTGCCAGCAATGAAAGCTGGAAATGGCAGTTCTTC. This codes for CASNESWKWQFF.

This clonotype was seen a handful of times. This chain joins TRBV29-1 and TRBJ2-5; the D is unclear. This CDR3 contains 13 residues. Per germline, CDR1 SQVTM and CDR2 ANQGSEA. Trimming removed 7 bases at V and 2 bases at J, with 14 bases between. CDR3 sequence: CSALEIVQETQYF. The CDR3 nucleotides are TGCAGCGCCTTAGAGATAGTTCAAGAGACCCAGTACTTC.

The chain joins TRBV5-1 to TRBJ2-7; D may be TRBD2 (6 bases). This CDR3 region has 16 residues. V gave up 0 bases and J gave up 0 bases, with 13 bases separating them. CDR1 SGHRS and CDR2 YFSETQ come from the germline V gene. The CDR3 here is CASSLEPGLHSYEQYF. CDR3 bases: TGCGCCAGCAGCTTGGAACCGGGACTCCACTCCTACGAGCAGTACTTC.

Ten or more counts support this clonotype. V and J are TRBV18 and TRBJ2-2; D is unresolved. CDR1 is KGHSH and CDR2 is LQKENI in the germline V gene. This CDR3 contains 13 residues. Trimming cost V 4 bases and J 2 bases, with 5 bases left between them. This CDR3 is CASSRENTGELFF. The CDR3 nucleotides read TGTGCCAGCTCACGAGAAAACACCGGGGAGCTGTTTTTT.

A single count supports this clonotype. The V gene is TRBV27, the J gene TRBJ1-2, with a weak D call TRBD1 (5 bases). Germline CDR1 reads MNHEY; CDR2 reads SMNVEV (reference sequence). V dropped 2 bases and J dropped 6 bases, with 13 bases sitting between them. This CDR3 has 14 residues. CDR3 in DNA: TGTGCCAGCAGTTTAAGCTGGGGGAGCGATGGCTACACCTTC. This encodes CASSLSWGSDGYTF.

This chain links TRBV5-4 with TRBJ2-1; D is unclear. Trimming left V 2 bases short and J 7 bases short, with 7 bases between. Germline CDR1 reads SGHNT; CDR2 reads YYREEE (reference sequence). This CDR3 has 12 amino acids. The CDR3 loop reads CASSLTMNEQFF. CDR3 in DNA: TGTGCCAGCAGCTTAACCATGAATGAGCAGTTCTTC.

This clonotype was seen only a few times. The chain combines TRBV5-1 with TRBJ1-2; no clear D gene. V was cut by 1 base and J by 0 bases, with 13 bases left in between. CDR1 and CDR2 from the germline V gene are SGHRS and YFSETQ. The CDR3 extends over 16 amino acids. This CDR3 is CASSLFAVRPNYGYTF. The CDR3 region has the DNA TGCGCCAGCAGCTTGTTTGCGGTCAGGCCTAACTATGGCTACACCTTC.